The rows below give T cell receptor beta chains drawn from one sample of a study of cytomegalovirus exposure and HLA in healthy donors. Only in-frame clones appear in the TCRdb table, and some are missing; sequencing was by immunoSEQ multiplex PCR. The sample holds roughly 65,000 clones, around 93% seen once. The sequenced sample was PBMCs. The receptors derive from a man between 18 and 29 years old in good health and CMV-seronegative. The conserved cysteine and the conserved F or W are not part of the CDR3 here. A D gene is named only where the DNA matches it firmly.

v_call	j_call	d_call	cdr3_aa
TRBV28	TRBJ1-2	-	ASSPSYGYT
TRBV25-1	TRBJ2-1	-	ASSELTVLYNEQF
TRBV12-5	TRBJ2-3	TRBD2	ASGLGTSGDTQY
TRBV7-2	TRBJ2-7	TRBD2	ASSLGGLAGAYEQY
TRBV6-1	TRBJ2-2	-	ASNPRVAGELF
TRBV16	TRBJ2-3	-	ASSQGQRNLNTDTQY
TRBV5-6	TRBJ2-7	TRBD2	ASSLGSGRAAYEQY
TRBV5-6	TRBJ2-7	-	ASSLLQTNLNEQY
TRBV19	TRBJ1-2	-	ASSIPSNGGYT
TRBV9	TRBJ1-1	-	ASSGVGAEAF
TRBV18	TRBJ2-7	-	ASSDSSRSYEQY
TRBV15	TRBJ2-5	TRBD2	ATDPGEGRSQY
TRBV28	TRBJ2-1	TRBD2	ASSFRRTGGGAVEQF
TRBV4-3	TRBJ2-7	TRBD2	ASSRTAGAAEQY
TRBV18	TRBJ2-5	-	ASSPLASDETQY
TRBV6-5	TRBJ2-6	-	ASSYEGRAGANVLT
TRBV6-5	TRBJ1-2	-	ASSNSYGYT
TRBV7-2	TRBJ2-7	TRBD2	ASSLVSLAGVTGYEQY
TRBV21-1	TRBJ2-1	-	ASSKKPLSGRLNEQF
TRBV9	TRBJ1-1	-	ASSVEGGTEAF
TRBV20-1	TRBJ2-1	-	SASVIVEQF
TRBV5-4	TRBJ1-2	-	ASSLGGWVGHNYGYT